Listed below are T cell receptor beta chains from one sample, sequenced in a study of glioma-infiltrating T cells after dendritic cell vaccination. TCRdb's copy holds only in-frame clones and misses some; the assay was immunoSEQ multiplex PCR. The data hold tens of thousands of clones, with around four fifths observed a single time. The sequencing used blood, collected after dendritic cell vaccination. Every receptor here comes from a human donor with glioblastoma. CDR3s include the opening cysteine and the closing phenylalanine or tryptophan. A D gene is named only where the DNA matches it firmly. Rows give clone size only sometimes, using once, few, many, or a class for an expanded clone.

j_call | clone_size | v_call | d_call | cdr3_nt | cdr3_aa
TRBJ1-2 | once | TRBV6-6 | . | TGTGCCAGCAGTTACGAGGGTACTGGCTACACCTTC | CASSYEGTGYTF
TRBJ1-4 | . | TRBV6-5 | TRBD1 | TGTGCCAGCAGAACCGGGACAGGGGGCGAAAAACTGTTTTTT | CASRTGTGGEKLFF
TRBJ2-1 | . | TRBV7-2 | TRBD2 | TGTGCCAGCAGCGGCCAAGCGGGGGGGCTCTATGAGCAGTTCTTC | CASSGQAGGLYEQFF
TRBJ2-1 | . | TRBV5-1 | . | TGCGCCAGCAGCTTGGCTGACAGCGAGCAGTTCTTC | CASSLADSEQFF
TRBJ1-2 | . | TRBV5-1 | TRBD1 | TGCGCCAGCAGCGTGGGGGACAGGGCCGTTGGCTACACCTTC | CASSVGDRAVGYTF
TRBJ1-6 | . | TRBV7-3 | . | TGTGCCAGCAGCCTTACGGGACAACGAAATTCACCCCTCCACTTT | CASSLTGQRNSPLHF
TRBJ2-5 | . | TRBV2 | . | TGTGCCAGCAGGGCCGTAGAGACCCAGTACTTC | CASRAVETQYF
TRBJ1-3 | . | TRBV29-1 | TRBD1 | TGCAGCGTTGGACAGGGTTACTCTGGAAACACCATATATTTT | CSVGQGYSGNTIYF
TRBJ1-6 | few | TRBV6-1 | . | TGTGCCAACTCCCCCGAACCAGGGAATTCACCCCTCCACTTT | CANSPEPGNSPLHF
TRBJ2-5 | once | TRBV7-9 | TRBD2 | TGTGCCAGCAGCTTTAGCGGGGGGTCCCAAGAGACCCAGTACTTC | CASSFSGGSQETQYF
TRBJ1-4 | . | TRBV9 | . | TGTGCCAGCAGCGCGGCCGGGGTGAATGAAAAACTGTTTTTT | CASSAAGVNEKLFF
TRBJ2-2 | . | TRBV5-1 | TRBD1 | TGCGCCAGCAGCTTGGTAACAGGGGCCTCCGGGGAGCTGTTTTTT | CASSLVTGASGELFF
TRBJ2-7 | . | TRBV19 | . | TGTGCCAGTAGTATTAAGGCGGGCTACGAGCAGTACTTC | CASSIKAGYEQYF
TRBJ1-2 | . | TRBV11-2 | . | TGTGCCAGCAGCCTAGGGCGGGGGGCAGGCTATGGCTACACCTTC | CASSLGRGAGYGYTF
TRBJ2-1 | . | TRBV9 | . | TGTGCCAGCAACTTGGGACTGGGGAACAATGAGCAGTTCTTC | CASNLGLGNNEQFF
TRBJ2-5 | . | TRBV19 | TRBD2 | TGTGCCAGTAGTCGGGGTCTAGCGGTGGAGACCCAGTACTTC | CASSRGLAVETQYF
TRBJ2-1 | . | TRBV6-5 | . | TGTGCCAGCAGTTCCGAAGGGAGCTCCTACAATGAGCAGTTCTTC | CASSSEGSSYNEQFF
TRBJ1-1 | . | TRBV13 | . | TGTGCCAGCAGCTCAGGACACGGGGCTCGGCGGGGGACTGAAGCTTTCTTT | CASSSGHGARRGTEAFF
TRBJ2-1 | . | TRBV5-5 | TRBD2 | TGTGCCAGCAGCTTGCCAGGGACTAGCGGGGCTTTACCTCCCAATGAGCAGTTCTTC | CASSLPGTSGALPPNEQFF
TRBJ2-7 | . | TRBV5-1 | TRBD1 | TGCGCCAGCAGACTTACAGGGGGCGGCGAGCAGTACTTC | CASRLTGGGEQYF
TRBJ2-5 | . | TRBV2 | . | TGTGCCAGCAGACGGGGCCAAGAGACCCAGTACTTC | CASRRGQETQYF
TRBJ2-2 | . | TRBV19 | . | TGTGCCAGTGGAGGGCAGAAGACGAACACCGGGGAGCTGTTTTTT | CASGGQKTNTGELFF
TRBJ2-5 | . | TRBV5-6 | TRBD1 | TGTGCCAGCACCCTCCAGACAGGGGGCGGTTTTGGAAAAGAGACCCAGTACTTC | CASTLQTGGGFGKETQYF
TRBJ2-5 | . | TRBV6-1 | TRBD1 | TGTGCCAGCAGTGAAGGGCAGGGGGATGGAGAGACCCAGTACTTC | CASSEGQGDGETQYF
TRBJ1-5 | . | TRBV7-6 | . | TGTGCCAGCAGCTTAGGGGCCGTTGATCAGCCCCAGCATTTT | CASSLGAVDQPQHF